Listed here are 30 T cell receptor beta chains from one sample, sequenced in a study of blood T cell repertoires in COVID-19. Sequenced by immunoSEQ multiplex PCR; TCRdb stores in-frame clones only, minus some. The profile shows about 15,000 clones, about 73% of them singletons. The sequenced sample consisted of peripheral blood. These receptors were taken from a boy under 10 years old with active or convalescent COVID-19.

The chain links TRBV27 to TRBJ1-1, with unresolved D. V was trimmed by 3 bases and J by 1 base, leaving 12 bases between them. Germline assignment: CDR1 MNHEY and CDR2 SMNVEV (reference sequence). CDR3 size: 15 residues. CDR3: CASSFQAGRNTEAFF. In DNA form, the CDR3 reads TGTGCCAGCAGTTTTCAAGCAGGCAGGAACACTGAAGCTTTCTTT.

There are a few counts of this clone. The gene calls are TRBV7-2 and TRBJ2-7, with TRBD1 matching over 7 bases. The V and J ends lost 2 bases and 6 bases, in that order; junction bases with no gene match: 4. Germline V gene lookup returns CDR1 SGHTA and CDR2 FQGNSA. The CDR3 is made up of 13 amino acids. The CDR3 sequence: CASSLRGGSEQYF. CDR3 nucleotide sequence: TGTGCCAGCAGCTTAAGAGGGGGCAGCGAGCAGTACTTC.

This clone occurred a few times. The CDR3 protein is CASSEFESTDRNSPLHF. CDR3 coding DNA: TGCGCCAGCAGTGAGTTCGAATCGACAGACCGTAATTCACCCCTCCACTTT. This chain connects TRBV10-2 to TRBJ1-6; a weak D match, TRBD1 (5 bases). The V and J ends lost 1 base and 6 bases respectively, with 16 bases between them. CDR1 is WSHSY, CDR2 SAAADI, per germline. This CDR3 comprises 17 residues.

The chain employs TRBV19 and TRBJ1-1; D is perhaps TRBD1 (5 bases). Between the trimmed V and J ends, which lost 7 bases and 8 bases, there was a span of 20 bases. CDR3 length equals 14 residues. Germline assignment: CDR1 LNHDA and CDR2 SQIVND (reference sequence). CDR3 sequence reads: CASTTVVFKGEAFF. DNA of the CDR3: TGTGCCAGTACCACCGTTGTCTTTAAGGGGGAAGCTTTCTTT.

The chain is built from TRBV9 and TRBJ2-5, with 9 bases aligning to TRBD2. Germline loops: CDR1 SGDLS, CDR2 YYNGEE. V lost 5 bases, J lost 2 bases, and 4 bases stayed unmatched. There are 14 residues in the CDR3. The CDR3 loop reads CASSFSGGQETQYF. For the CDR3, the DNA is TGTGCCAGCAGTTTTAGCGGGGGACAAGAGACCCAGTACTTC.

The chain employs TRBV18 and TRBJ2-7, with 12 bases aligning to TRBD2. The CDR3 has 16 amino acids. The ends lost 2 bases at V and 0 bases at J; junction bases unmatched: 2. The germline CDR1 and CDR2 sequences are KGHSH and LQKENI. CDR3 residues: CASSPKLAGGSYEQYF. The CDR3, as DNA: TGTGCCAGCTCACCAAAACTAGCGGGAGGCTCCTACGAGCAGTACTTC.

The chain couples TRBV28 to TRBJ2-1; perhaps TRBD2 as D (6 bases). Germline loops: CDR1 MDHEN, CDR2 SYDVKM. CDR3 length equals 15 residues. The germline V and J ends were trimmed by 5 bases and 3 bases, with 14 bases remaining between them. CDR3 DNA: TGTGCCAGCAGTACCTCGGGGGTGGGCTACAATGAGCAGTTCTTC. It is translated as CASSTSGVGYNEQFF.

DNA of the CDR3: TGTGCCAGCAGCCGAGGGACTCTAAATAATGAAAAACTGTTTTTT. Encoded protein: CASSRGTLNNEKLFF. J is TRBJ1-4 and V is TRBV27; possibly TRBD1 for D (5 bases). The CDR3 covers 15 residues. Per the germline V gene, CDR1 is MNHEY and CDR2 is SMNVEV (reference sequence). Trimming took off 6 bases at V and 4 bases at J, with 15 bases between the two ends. Combining the CDR3 with reference TRBV27 and TRBJ1-4 gives the whole variable domain EAQVTQNPRYLITVTGKKLTVTCSQNMNHEYMSWYRQDPGLGLRQIYYSMNVEVTDKGDVPEGYKVSRKEKRNFPLILESPSPNQTSLYFCASSRGTLNNEKLFFGSGTQLSVL.

The chain couples TRBV5-1 to TRBJ2-5, with D tentatively TRBD2 (5 bases). The germline CDR1 and CDR2 sequences are SGHRS and YFSETQ. The CDR3 is 13 amino acids. Between the trimmed V and J ends, which lost 4 bases and 1 base, there was a span of 8 bases. The CDR3 region has the DNA TGCGCCAGCAGCCGAGGGCCCCAAGAGACCCAGTACTTC. Translating it yields CASSRGPQETQYF.

This chain joins TRBV18 and TRBJ2-7, with D possibly TRBD1 on 6 matching bases. CDR3 length equals 13 residues. CDR1 KGHSH and CDR2 LQKENI come from the germline V gene. V was clipped by 6 bases and J by 7 bases, with 16 bases between them. CDR3 region: CASSTRVGAEQYF. CDR3 in DNA: TGTGCCAGCTCGACTCGGGTGGGGGCGGAGCAGTACTTC.

The chain uses TRBV6-5 and TRBJ2-3; 7 nucleotides align to TRBD1. Trimming removed 5 bases from V and 9 bases from J; junction bases left unmatched: 5. Germline V gene sequence: CDR1 MNHEY, CDR2 SVGAGI. This CDR3 comprises 12 residues. CDR3 sequence: CASSTRQGTQYF. The DNA for the CDR3 is TGTGCCAGCAGTACTAGACAGGGAACGCAGTATTTT.

This clone was found once. This chain uses TRBV2 with TRBJ2-5, with 8 bases matching TRBD2. Unmatched junction bases numbered 7, after V lost 7 bases and J lost 0 bases. Germline V gives CDR1 SNHLY, CDR2 FYNNEI. CDR3 length: 15 amino acids. The DNA for the CDR3 is TGTGCCAGCACACCTCTAGCGGGTTACCAAGAGACCCAGTACTTC. Its translation: CASTPLAGYQETQYF.

The chain joins TRBV28 to TRBJ2-5; 7 nucleotides align to TRBD1. Trimming at V came to 7 bases and at J to 1 base, leaving 9 bases not matched to a gene. CDR3 size: 15 residues. CDR1 and CDR2 (germline): MDHEN, SYDVKM. CDR3 in DNA: TGTGCCAGCACTTCGATGACAGGGCTCCAAGAGACCCAGTACTTC. Protein: CASTSMTGLQETQYF.

The chain is built from TRBV27 and TRBJ1-2, with D perhaps TRBD1 (5 bases). The ends were cut back, 5 bases at V and 4 bases at J, with 17 bases in the middle. The CDR3 length is 15 residues. CDR1 and CDR2 from the germline V gene are MNHEY and SMNVEV (reference sequence). CDR3 coding DNA: TGTGCCAGCAGTCCTAATCGACAGTCAGGCTATGGCTACACCTTC. Amino acid sequence: CASSPNRQSGYGYTF.

The chain couples TRBV28 to TRBJ2-1; a weak D match, TRBD2 (7 bases). This CDR3 has 15 amino acids. Trimming pared 2 bases from V and 4 bases from J, leaving 12 bases between. The germline CDR1 and CDR2 sequences are MDHEN and SYDVKM. CDR3 sequence: CASSLTGGQYNEQFF. The CDR3 nucleotides are TGTGCCAGCAGTTTAACGGGGGGCCAGTACAATGAGCAGTTCTTC.

This clone has only a few counts. One junction end does not reproduce the germline sequence, and a read error may be involved. V usage is TRBV7-7 and J usage is TRBJ2-1, with D perhaps TRBD2 (5 bases). Per the germline V gene, CDR1 is SSHAT and CDR2 is FNYEAQ (reference sequence). This CDR3 comprises 11 residues. CDR3 DNA: TGTGCTAGCAGCTCGGGGAGTGAGCAGTTCTTC. The encoded protein is CASSSGSEQFF.

The chain carries TRBV28 and TRBJ2-7, with 8 bases that match TRBD2. V trimming: 3 bases; J trimming: 2 bases; junction bases outside the gene matches: 9. CDR1 and CDR2 from the germline V gene are MDHEN and SYDVKM. The CDR3 is made up of 16 amino acids. This chain's CDR3 is CASSLYSGMGTYEQYF. For the CDR3, the DNA is TGTGCCAGCAGTTTGTATAGCGGGATGGGGACCTACGAGCAGTACTTC.

The CDR3 region is CASRSSARMYGYTF. For the CDR3, the DNA is TGTGCCAGTAGGTCCTCGGCCAGGATGTATGGCTACACCTTC. This chain joins TRBV19 and TRBJ1-2; D remains unclear. This CDR3 has 14 residues. Looked up from germline, CDR1 is LNHDA and CDR2 is SQIVND (reference sequence). V was pared by 6 bases and J by 5 bases, with 16 bases between.

V and J are TRBV4-1 and TRBJ2-7; no clear D gene. The germline V gene encodes CDR1 MGHRA and CDR2 YSYEKL. The CDR3 runs to 15 residues. Between the trimmed V and J ends, which lost 4 bases and 8 bases, there was a span of 21 bases. CDR3 sequence reads: CASSPGDAHPAQQYF. The CDR3 DNA follows: TGCGCCAGCAGCCCCGGAGACGCGCACCCCGCCCAGCAGTACTTC.

This chain connects TRBV11-2 to TRBJ1-4; no firm D call. The V end lost 5 bases, the J end lost 8 bases, and 15 bases lay between the germline ends. The CDR3 is 14 amino acids. The germline gives CDR1 SGHAT, CDR2 FQNNGV. The CDR3 reads CASSQTAWREKLFF. Here the CDR3 DNA reads TGTGCCAGCAGCCAAACCGCCTGGAGGGAAAAACTGTTTTTT.

V gene TRBV6-2 or TRBV6-3 combines with J gene TRBJ2-2; TRBD1 agrees at 7 bases. The CDR3 is 15 residues long. Germline V gene lookup returns CDR1 MNHEY and CDR2 SVGEGT. V dropped 4 bases and J dropped 2; count of bases not matched to a gene: 4. Written as DNA, the CDR3 is TGTGCCAGCAGTTGGGGACAGTTAAACACCGGGGAGCTGTTTTTT. This sequence encodes CASSWGQLNTGELFF.

The gene calls are TRBV5-1 and TRBJ1-6, with TRBD1 matching over 7 bases. The CDR3 totals 14 residues. Trimming removed 5 bases from V and 5 bases from J; junction bases left unmatched: 4. Per germline, CDR1 SGHRS and CDR2 YFSETQ. The CDR3 DNA reads as TGCGCCAGCAGGTCCGGGACAGATAATTCACCCCTCCACTTT. Residues: CASRSGTDNSPLHF. The full variable domain, rest sourced from reference TRBV5-1 and TRBJ1-6, is KAGVTQTPRYLIKTRGQQVTLSCSPISGHRSVSWYQQTPGQGLQFLFEYFSETQRNKGNFPGRFSGRQFSNSRSEMNVSTLELGDSALYLCASRSGTDNSPLHFGNGTRLTVT.

By share, this clone ranks as medium-sized. The chain carries TRBV2 and TRBJ2-1, with D possibly matching TRBD2 (5 bases). V lost 5 bases and J lost 2, with 13 bases in between. Germline V gene lookup returns CDR1 SNHLY and CDR2 FYNNEI. This CDR3 has 15 amino acids. This CDR3 is CASSSSSVTYNEQFF. As DNA, the CDR3 is TGTGCCAGCAGTAGTAGTAGCGTAACCTACAATGAGCAGTTCTTC.

The chain couples TRBV30 to TRBJ2-7, with 7 bases fitting TRBD2. The germline CDR1 and CDR2 sequences are GTSNPN and SVGIG (reference sequence). The CDR3 is 13 amino acids. Trimming took 0 bases from V and 3 from J; bases not matched to a gene: 2. In DNA, the CDR3 is TGTGCCTGGAGTGTGGCGGGGGTCTACGAGCAGTACTTC. This codes for CAWSVAGVYEQYF.

The genes are TRBV6-5 and TRBJ1-1, with no clear D. Looked up from germline, CDR1 is MNHEY and CDR2 is SVGAGI. This CDR3 comprises 14 residues. The V gene lost 3 bases and the J gene lost 5 bases, with 13 bases spanning the gap. In nucleotides, the CDR3 is TGTGCCAGCAGTTATCCAGGAACGGGGACTGAAGCTTTCTTT. Protein: CASSYPGTGTEAFF.

The V call is TRBV13, the J call TRBJ1-4; D remains unclear. The CDR3 is 13 amino acids. V lost 5 bases to trimming and J lost 4 bases, with 8 bases between them. Per the germline V gene, CDR1 is PRHDT and CDR2 is FYEKMQ (reference sequence). The CDR3 nucleotides are TGTGCCAGCAGCAAGCGCAATAATGAAAAACTGTTTTTT. Its translation is CASSKRNNEKLFF. The full variable domain, rest sourced from reference TRBV13 and TRBJ1-4, is AAGVIQSPRHLIKEKRETATLKCYPIPRHDTVYWYQQGPGQDPQFLISFYEKMQSDKGSIPDRFSAQQFSDYHSELNMSSLELGDSALYFCASSKRNNEKLFFGSGTQLSVL.

This chain connects TRBV28 to TRBJ2-7; TRBD2 might be the D (5 bases). The germline V gene encodes CDR1 MDHEN and CDR2 SYDVKM. Trimming stripped 10 bases from V and 7 bases from J, with 20 bases between. The CDR3 is 13 amino acids. CDR3 protein: CATILPSRGEQYF. The CDR3 DNA reads TGTGCCACCATACTTCCTTCCCGGGGAGAGCAGTACTTC.

This clone is classed as medium-sized. J is TRBJ2-6 and V is TRBV7-9, with no clear D. Germline V CDR1 and CDR2: SEHNR, FQNEAQ (reference sequence). The CDR3 runs to 17 residues. The V gene lost 5 bases and the J gene lost 0 bases, with 14 bases spanning the gap. CDR3 nucleotide sequence: TGTGCCAGCAGCCAAACCCCCAGAGGCTCTGGGGCCAACGTCCTGACTTTC. This encodes CASSQTPRGSGANVLTF.

This clone occurred a few times. V is TRBV7-2 and J is TRBJ1-2, with D perhaps TRBD1 (6 bases). The CDR3 extends over 15 amino acids. V lost 4 bases to trimming and J lost 5 bases, with 17 bases between them. The V gene's germline CDR1 is SGHTA and CDR2 FQGNSA. CDR3 residues: CASSSSPGDWYGYTF. The CDR3 bases are TGTGCCAGCAGCTCATCCCCAGGGGATTGGTATGGCTACACCTTC.

This sequence joins TRBV19 and TRBJ1-6; D gene ambiguous. This CDR3 is 14 amino acids long. Germline V lookup: CDR1 LNHDA, CDR2 SQIVND (reference sequence). V lost 7 bases and J 0 bases, leaving 7 bases between the germline ends. The CDR3 coding sequence is TGTGCCAGTACTTCGAGCTCCTATAATTCACCCCTCCACTTT. Protein: CASTSSSYNSPLHF.